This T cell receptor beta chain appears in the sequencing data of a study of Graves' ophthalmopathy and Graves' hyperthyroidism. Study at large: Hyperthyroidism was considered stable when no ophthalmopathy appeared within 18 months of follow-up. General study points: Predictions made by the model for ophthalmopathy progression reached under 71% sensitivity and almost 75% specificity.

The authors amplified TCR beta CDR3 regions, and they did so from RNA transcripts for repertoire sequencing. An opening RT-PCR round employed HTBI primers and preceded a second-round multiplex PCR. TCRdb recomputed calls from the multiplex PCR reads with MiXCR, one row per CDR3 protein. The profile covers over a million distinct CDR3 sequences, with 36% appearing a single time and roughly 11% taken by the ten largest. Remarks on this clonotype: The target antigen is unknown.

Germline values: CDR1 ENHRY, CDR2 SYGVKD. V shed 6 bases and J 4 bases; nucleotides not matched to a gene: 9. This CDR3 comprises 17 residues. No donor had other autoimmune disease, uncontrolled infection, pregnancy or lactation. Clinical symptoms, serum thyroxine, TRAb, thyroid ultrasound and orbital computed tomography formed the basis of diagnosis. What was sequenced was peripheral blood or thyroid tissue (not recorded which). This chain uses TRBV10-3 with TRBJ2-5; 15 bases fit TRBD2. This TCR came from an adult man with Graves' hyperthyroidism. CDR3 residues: CAISGTSGGLPTETQYF. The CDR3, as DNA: TGTGCCATCAGCGGGACTAGCGGGGGGTTACCGACAGAGACCCAGTACTTC.